This T cell receptor (beta chain) was documented in a study of brain T cells in children with intractable seizures. Regarding the study as a whole: Pre- and post-surgery blood differed in depth, so pre-surgery absences may be undersampling. HCMV serostatus was not known, and viral specificity came from CDR3 similarity only.

About this clone itself: The antigen remains unidentified.

Repertoires were generated with immunoSEQ multiplex PCR, while TCRdb's copy carries only in-frame clones and drops some. The sample shows about 80,000 clones, about 90% of them seen only once. CDR1 is LNHDA and CDR2 is SQIVND in the germline V gene (reference sequence). Unmatched junction bases numbered 11, after V lost 8 bases and J lost 4 bases. The CDR3 loop spans 15 amino acids. Surgery cases with the highest brain T cell transcript signatures were chosen for sequencing. The genes are TRBV19 and TRBJ1-2, with 9 bases identical to TRBD1. This specimen consisted of peripheral blood, obtained at surgery. The TCR sequence derives from a girl aged 2 to 9 with Rasmussen encephalitis and intractable seizures. CDR3 coding DNA: TGTGCCAGTTCACGCCCGGGACAGGGTCCCTATGGCTACACCTTC. Amino acids: CASSRPGQGPYGYTF.